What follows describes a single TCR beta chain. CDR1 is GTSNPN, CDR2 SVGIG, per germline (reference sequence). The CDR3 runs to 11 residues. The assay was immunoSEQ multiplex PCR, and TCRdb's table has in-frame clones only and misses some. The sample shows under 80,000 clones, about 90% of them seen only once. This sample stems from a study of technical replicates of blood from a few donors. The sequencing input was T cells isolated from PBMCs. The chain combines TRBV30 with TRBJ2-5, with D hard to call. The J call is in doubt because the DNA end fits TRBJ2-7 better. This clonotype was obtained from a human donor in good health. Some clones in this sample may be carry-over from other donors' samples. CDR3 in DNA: TGTGCCTGGAGTGTACGCTACGAGCAGTACTTC. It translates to CAWSVRYEQYF.